This T cell receptor (beta chain) was recovered during a study of cytomegalovirus exposure and HLA in healthy donors. Broader study findings: Further analysis, carried out later, found HLA-associated TCR beta chains more clonally expanded than equally common other chains. Evidence from a later analysis indicated that most CMV-associated TCR beta chains looked HLA-restricted. Among the sequence variants, a highly shared cluster was likely an artifact of sequencing. Presence/absence analyses supposed approximately even sequencing depth among donors.

This clone was picked up a small number of times. Its cognate antigen is unknown. This CDR3 is 14 amino acids long. V dropped 0 bases and J dropped 5 bases, with 11 bases sitting between them. Looked up from germline, CDR1 is SGHVS and CDR2 is FQNEAQ. The PCR employed 60 Vbeta primers together with 13 Jbeta primers. Data came from immunoSEQ multiplex PCR; TCRdb stores just in-frame clones and leaves some out. In the table there are under 300,000 clones, 65% to 85% of which are singletons. The sequenced sample was PBMCs. The TCR comes from a female donor in good health and CMV-seronegative. The V and J genes are TRBV7-8 and TRBJ2-7; TRBD2 is a possible D gene (6 bases). This chain's CDR3 is CASSLARSSDEQYF. The CDR3 DNA sequence: TGTGCCAGCAGCTTAGCGAGATCTAGCGACGAGCAGTACTTC.